This T cell receptor (beta chain) was obtained from a study of blood T cell repertoires in COVID-19. The overall study: Samples came from the United States, Italy and Spain, spanning acute and convalescent COVID-19. Sources were T cells, B-cell-depleted T cells, or PBMCs; the material itself was cDNA or gDNA.

As handled by the study authors: Cell counts per sample came from amplifying reference gene primers. Clones were sequenced by immunoSEQ multiplex PCR, and TCRdb holds only the in-frame ones, with some missing. V and J calls and clone size follow that table, whereas D and trimming were derived from the DNA. The table has fewer than 200,000 clones, around 79% seen once. The CDR3 consists of 13 residues. Germline CDR1 reads SGHNT; CDR2 reads YYREEE (reference sequence). V was cut by 0 bases and J by 3 bases, with 6 bases left in between. The TCR sequence derives from a woman in her sixties or seventies with acute or convalescent COVID-19. The rearrangement uses TRBV5-4 and TRBJ2-5; the D is unclear. Specimen: peripheral blood. The CDR3 sequence: CASSLVAKETQYF. The CDR3 DNA reads as TGTGCCAGCAGCTTGGTAGCCAAAGAGACCCAGTACTTC.